This T cell receptor beta chain was observed in a study of tumor and adjacent non-tumor tissue in lung cancer. Study overall: The cohort had approximately 13 adenocarcinoma, 2 squamous cell and 1 small cell patients. The patients, 10 to 11 men and four to six women, were about 30 to 85 with stage I to III disease. Study-level findings and limits: Higher tumor TCR diversity was associated with shorter survival. In normal lung, the top 100 clones were significantly more dominant than in tumor.

In this sample, this clonotype turned up many times. Its antigen is not known. Three rounds of nested PCR, following a modified ARM-PCR protocol, produced the TCRbeta library. TCRdb used MiXCR to reprocess the multiplex PCR reads, holding one entry per CDR3 protein. The table has around 74,000 distinct CDR3 sequences, 65% to 75% seen once. RNA was extracted from bulk tissue without any cell sorting. Distant lung tissue was collected more than 3 cm away from the tumor edge. Trimming cost V 5 bases and J 2 bases, with 12 bases left between them. The CDR3 loop spans 15 amino acids. Germline CDR1 and CDR2: MGHRA and YSYEKL.

The source is a woman aged 45 to 65 with non-small cell lung cancer. Sequencing input: distant non-tumor lung tissue. The V and J genes are TRBV4-1 and TRBJ2-2; D possibly uses TRBD1 or TRBD2 (6 bases each). CDR3 sequence: CASSLRGVNTGELFF. The CDR3 DNA reads TGCGCCAGCAGCTTAAGGGGGGTTAACACCGGGGAGCTGTTTTTT.